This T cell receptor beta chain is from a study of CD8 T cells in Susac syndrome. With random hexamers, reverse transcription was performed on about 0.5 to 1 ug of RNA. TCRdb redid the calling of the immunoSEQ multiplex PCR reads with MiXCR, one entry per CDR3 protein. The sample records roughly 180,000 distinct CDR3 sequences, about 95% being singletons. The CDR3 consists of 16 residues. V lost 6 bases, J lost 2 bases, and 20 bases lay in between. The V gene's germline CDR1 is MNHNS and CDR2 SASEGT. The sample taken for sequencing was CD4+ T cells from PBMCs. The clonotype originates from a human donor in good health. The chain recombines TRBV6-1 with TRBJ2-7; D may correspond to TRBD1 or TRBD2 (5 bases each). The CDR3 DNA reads TGTGCCAGCAGAAACACCGGGACCCAGAAGGCCTACGAGCAGTACTTC. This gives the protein CASRNTGTQKAYEQYF.